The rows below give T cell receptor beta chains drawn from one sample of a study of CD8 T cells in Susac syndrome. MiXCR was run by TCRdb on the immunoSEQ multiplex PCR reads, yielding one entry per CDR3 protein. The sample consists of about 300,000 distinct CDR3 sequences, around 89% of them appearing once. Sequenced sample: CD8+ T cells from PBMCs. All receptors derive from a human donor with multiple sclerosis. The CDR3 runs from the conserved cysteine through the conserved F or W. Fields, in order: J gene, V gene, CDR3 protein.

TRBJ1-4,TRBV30,CAWSSGGNEKLFF
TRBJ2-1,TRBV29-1,CSVVGTASYGNEQFF
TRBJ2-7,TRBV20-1,CSARDLAGGIYEQYF
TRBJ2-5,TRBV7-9,CASSPPEETQYF
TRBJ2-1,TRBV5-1,CASSLGAGDEQFF
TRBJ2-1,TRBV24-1,CATSDSAGGDRREQFF
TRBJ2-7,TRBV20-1,CSARPPGSPLTYEQYF
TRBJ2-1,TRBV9,CASSGPWDWYNEQFF
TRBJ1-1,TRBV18,CAGSRGETEAFF
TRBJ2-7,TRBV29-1,CSVHLGTYEQYF
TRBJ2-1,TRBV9,CASSVGPGSYNEQFF
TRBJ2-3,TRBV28,CASSPSSNLDTQYF
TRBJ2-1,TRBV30,CAWSTPQGIEQFF
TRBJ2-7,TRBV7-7,CASSPRDRTYEQYF
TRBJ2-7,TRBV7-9,CASSFGASTYEQYF
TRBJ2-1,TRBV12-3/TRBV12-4,CASSLSLAGGEEQFF
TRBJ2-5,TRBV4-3,CASSQVYRGWETQYF
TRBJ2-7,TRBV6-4,CASSDSVGRGRWEQYF
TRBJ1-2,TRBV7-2,CASSLERLPGSGNGYTF
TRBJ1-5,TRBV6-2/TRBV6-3,CASSAGSAQPQHF
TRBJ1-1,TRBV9,CASSVGGDNTEAFF
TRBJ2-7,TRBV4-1,CASSQVRRRGKVEQYF
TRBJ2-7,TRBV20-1,CSAREGGYEQYF
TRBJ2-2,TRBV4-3,CASSQDPRSIISGELFF
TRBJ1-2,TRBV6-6,CASSYSRANGYTF
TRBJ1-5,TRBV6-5,CASSYETDSNQPQHF